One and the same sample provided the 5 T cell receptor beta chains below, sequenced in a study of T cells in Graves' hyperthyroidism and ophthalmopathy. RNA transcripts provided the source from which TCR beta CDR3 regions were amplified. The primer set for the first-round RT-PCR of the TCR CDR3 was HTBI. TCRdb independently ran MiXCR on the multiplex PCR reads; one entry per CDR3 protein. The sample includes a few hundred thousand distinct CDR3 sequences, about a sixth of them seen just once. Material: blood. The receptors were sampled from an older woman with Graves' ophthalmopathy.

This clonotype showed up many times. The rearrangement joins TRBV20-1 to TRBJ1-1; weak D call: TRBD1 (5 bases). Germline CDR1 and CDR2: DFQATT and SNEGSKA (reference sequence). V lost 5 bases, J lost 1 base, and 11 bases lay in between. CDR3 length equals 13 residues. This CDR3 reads CSAGGPQNTEAFF. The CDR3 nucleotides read TGCAGTGCTGGGGGACCGCAGAACACTGAAGCTTTCTTT.

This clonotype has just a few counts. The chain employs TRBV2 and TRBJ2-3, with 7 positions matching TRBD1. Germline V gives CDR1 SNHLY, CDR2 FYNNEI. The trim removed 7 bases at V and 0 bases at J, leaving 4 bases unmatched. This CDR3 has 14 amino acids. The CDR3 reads CASTDRASTDTQYF. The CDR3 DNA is TGTGCCAGCACTGACAGGGCTAGCACAGATACGCAGTATTTT. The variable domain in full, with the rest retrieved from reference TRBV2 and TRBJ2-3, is EPEVTQTPSHQVTQMGQEVILRCVPISNHLYFYWYRQILGQKVEFLVSFYNNEISEKSEIFDDQFSVERPDGSNFTLKIRSTKLEDSAMYFCASTDRASTDTQYFGPGTRLTVL.

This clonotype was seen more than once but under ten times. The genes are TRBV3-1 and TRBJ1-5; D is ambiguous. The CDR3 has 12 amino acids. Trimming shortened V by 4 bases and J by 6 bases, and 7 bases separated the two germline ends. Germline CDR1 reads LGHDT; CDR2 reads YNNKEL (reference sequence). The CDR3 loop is CASSLPGQPQHF. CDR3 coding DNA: TGTGCCAGCAGCCTTCCGGGTCAGCCCCAGCATTTT. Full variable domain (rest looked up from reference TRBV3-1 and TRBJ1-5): DTAVSQTPKYLVTQMGNDKSIKCEQNLGHDTMYWYKQDSKKFLKIMFSYNNKELIINETVPNRFSPKSPDKAHLNLHINSLELGDSAVYFCASSLPGQPQHFGDGTRLSIL.

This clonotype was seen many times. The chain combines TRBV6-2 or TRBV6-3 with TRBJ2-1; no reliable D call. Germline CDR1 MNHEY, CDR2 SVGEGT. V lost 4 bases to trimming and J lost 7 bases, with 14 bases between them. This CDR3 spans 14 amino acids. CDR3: CASSSRTRPNEQFF. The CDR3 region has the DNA TGTGCCAGCAGTTCCAGGACCCGTCCAAATGAGCAGTTCTTC.

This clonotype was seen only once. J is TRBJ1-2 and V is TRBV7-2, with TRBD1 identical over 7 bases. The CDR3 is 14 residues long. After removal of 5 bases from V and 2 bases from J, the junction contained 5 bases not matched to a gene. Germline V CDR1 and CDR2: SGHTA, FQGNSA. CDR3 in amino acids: CASSQGQKNYGYTF. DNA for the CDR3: TGTGCCAGCAGCCAGGGACAGAAAAACTATGGCTACACCTTC.